This TCR beta chain comes out of a study of radiotherapy plus CTLA-4 blockade in lung cancer. Study at large: Across the patients, objective responses occurred in 15% to 20%, and disease control in about 29%.

Measured with immunoSEQ multiplex PCR; TCRdb has only the in-frame clones, and not every one. The sample shows about 39,000 clones, nearly 80% of them seen only once. Overall study results and limits: An expansion of tumor-derived TCR clones occurred in blood after radiotherapy plus ipilimumab. The authors reported that early blood T cell clone dynamics, with interferon-beta, best predicted response.

The study treated chemo-refractory metastatic non-small-cell lung cancer patients with focal radiation plus ipilimumab CTLA-4 blockade. CDR3 size: 16 residues. Per the germline V gene, CDR1 is SEHNR and CDR2 is FQNEAQ (reference sequence). The V segment lost 5 bases and the J segment 4 bases; nucleotides outside the gene matches: 13. About this clone: Antigen specificity is unknown.

The sequence was obtained from a human donor with non-small cell lung cancer that progressed on radiotherapy plus ipilimumab. Sequenced here: peripheral blood, sampled from a patient treated with radiotherapy plus ipilimumab. The V call is TRBV7-9, the J call TRBJ1-2, with 7 bases identical to TRBD1. CDR3 sequence reads: CASSNPGTDIFYGYTF. The CDR3 bases are TGTGCCAGCAGCAACCCCGGGACAGACATCTTCTATGGCTACACCTTC.